This is a list of T cell receptor beta chains from one sample in a study of cytomegalovirus exposure and HLA in healthy donors. Sequencing was performed with immunoSEQ multiplex PCR; in TCRdb, only in-frame clones are kept and a portion is missing. This table holds approximately 170,000 clones, about 82% found once. Source material: PBMCs. The origin of the receptors is a male donor in good health and CMV-seronegative. The CDR3 runs from the conserved cysteine through the conserved F or W. The order of the fields is D gene, V gene, clone size, J gene, CDR3 DNA, CDR3 protein. D genes are given only for firm matches. Only some rows state a clone size, as once, few, many or a class for expanded clones.

d_gene: TRBD1
v_gene: TRBV28
abundance: NA
j_gene: TRBJ1-4
CDR3nt: TGTGCCAGCAGAACGGGGACAGATGCCATTAATGAAAAACTGTTTTTT
CDR3aa: CASRTGTDAINEKLFF

d_gene: NA
v_gene: TRBV5-6
abundance: NA
j_gene: TRBJ2-6
CDR3nt: TGTGCCAGCAGCTTGCCATCTGGGGCCAACGTCCTGACTTTC
CDR3aa: CASSLPSGANVLTF

d_gene: NA
v_gene: TRBV14
abundance: NA
j_gene: TRBJ2-7
CDR3nt: TGTGCCAGCAGCCAAGTGTCACTAGGTGGAGAGCAGTACTTC
CDR3aa: CASSQVSLGGEQYF

d_gene: TRBD2
v_gene: TRBV5-8
abundance: NA
j_gene: TRBJ2-5
CDR3nt: TGTGCCAGCAGCTTGGGGGGACTAGCGGGGGGCCAAGAGACCCAGTACTTC
CDR3aa: CASSLGGLAGGQETQYF

d_gene: TRBD1
v_gene: TRBV5-6
abundance: NA
j_gene: TRBJ2-1
CDR3nt: TGTGCCAGCAGTTCGACAGGGTGGACCTACAATGAGCAGTTCTTC
CDR3aa: CASSSTGWTYNEQFF

d_gene: TRBD2
v_gene: TRBV28
abundance: once
j_gene: TRBJ2-1
CDR3nt: TGTGCCAGCAGTCCCCTAGCGGGAGTAGAGCAGTTCTTC
CDR3aa: CASSPLAGVEQFF

d_gene: NA
v_gene: TRBV7-2
abundance: few
j_gene: TRBJ2-3
CDR3nt: TGTGCCAGCAGCTTAGACGGAGATACGCAGTATTTT
CDR3aa: CASSLDGDTQYF

d_gene: NA
v_gene: TRBV10-3
abundance: few
j_gene: TRBJ1-1
CDR3nt: TGTGCCATCAGTGAGTCCTGGGATAGCGGCACTGAAGCTTTCTTT
CDR3aa: CAISESWDSGTEAFF

d_gene: TRBD1
v_gene: TRBV19
abundance: once
j_gene: TRBJ1-5
CDR3nt: TGTGCCAGTAGTACGACAGGGGGCGCCGGGACGGATCAGCCCCAGCATTTT
CDR3aa: CASSTTGGAGTDQPQHF

d_gene: NA
v_gene: TRBV19
abundance: NA
j_gene: TRBJ1-1
CDR3nt: TGTGCCAGTAGCACGGGTCAGGTCCGGGGGTGGACTGAAGCTTTCTTT
CDR3aa: CASSTGQVRGWTEAFF

d_gene: TRBD1
v_gene: TRBV5-4
abundance: few
j_gene: TRBJ1-2
CDR3nt: TGTGCCAGCAGCTTTGACAGGGTGCATGGCTACACCTTC
CDR3aa: CASSFDRVHGYTF

d_gene: TRBD1
v_gene: TRBV27
abundance: few
j_gene: TRBJ1-5
CDR3nt: TGTGCCAGCAGTTTGGGACAGGGTGGTCAGCCCCAGCATTTT
CDR3aa: CASSLGQGGQPQHF

d_gene: TRBD2
v_gene: TRBV6-1
abundance: NA
j_gene: TRBJ2-1
CDR3nt: TGTGCCAGCGGACTAGTCCGCCTTCGTGAGCAGTTCTTC
CDR3aa: CASGLVRLREQFF

d_gene: TRBD2
v_gene: TRBV5-1
abundance: NA
j_gene: TRBJ2-1
CDR3nt: TGCGCCAGCAGTTTGACCCCGCGGGGGGCCGGGTATGAGCAGTTCTTC
CDR3aa: CASSLTPRGAGYEQFF

d_gene: NA
v_gene: TRBV14
abundance: NA
j_gene: TRBJ2-5
CDR3nt: TGTGCCAGCAGCCCAGGGACTTCTAGAGAGACCCAGTACTTC
CDR3aa: CASSPGTSRETQYF

d_gene: TRBD1
v_gene: TRBV30
abundance: NA
j_gene: TRBJ1-2
CDR3nt: TGTGCCTCCCGGACAGGCCTTTTAAACTATGGCTACACCTTC
CDR3aa: CASRTGLLNYGYTF

d_gene: TRBD1
v_gene: TRBV30
abundance: NA
j_gene: TRBJ1-2
CDR3nt: TGTGCCTGGTCCGTCCGGGACAGACTTTATGGCTACACCTTC
CDR3aa: CAWSVRDRLYGYTF

d_gene: NA
v_gene: TRBV4-2
abundance: NA
j_gene: TRBJ1-5
CDR3nt: TGTGCCAGCAGCCAACACGGTCGTGGTCAGCCCCAGCATTTT
CDR3aa: CASSQHGRGQPQHF

d_gene: NA
v_gene: TRBV7-8
abundance: NA
j_gene: TRBJ2-1
CDR3nt: TGTGCCAGCAGCGCAACGGGTACGGGATTACTCAATGAGCAGTTCTTC
CDR3aa: CASSATGTGLLNEQFF

d_gene: TRBD2
v_gene: TRBV4-3
abundance: NA
j_gene: TRBJ2-3
CDR3nt: TGCGCCAGCAGCCAAGACTGGGGTGGACTAGGGCGAAGCACAGATACGCAGTATTTT
CDR3aa: CASSQDWGGLGRSTDTQYF

d_gene: TRBD1
v_gene: TRBV13
abundance: NA
j_gene: TRBJ1-2
CDR3nt: TGTGCCAGCAGCCAAACAGGGGGAGGGGATGGCTACACCTTC
CDR3aa: CASSQTGGGDGYTF